This is a list of T cell receptor beta chains from one sample in a study of shared clonotypes between healthy human individuals. Libraries were prepared by immunoSEQ multiplex PCR; TCRdb keeps only in-frame clonotypes and omits some of them. The sample contains 2 million or so clones, approximately 95% of which appear only once. What was sequenced was naive CD8+ T cells sorted from blood. All receptors derive from a man between 18 and 35 years old in good health. The CDR3 runs from the conserved cysteine through the conserved F or W. Fields, in order: V gene, clone size, J gene, D gene, CDR3 length, CDR3 protein, CDR3 DNA. D genes are given only for firm matches. Not all rows give a size; the values are once, few, many and, for expanded clones, a class.

v_gene: TRBV28
abundance: NA
j_gene: TRBJ1-1
d_gene: NA
len: 13
CDR3aa: CASSRGKNTEAFF
CDR3nt: TGTGCCAGCAGTCGCGGGAAGAACACTGAAGCTTTCTTT

v_gene: TRBV7-9
abundance: NA
j_gene: TRBJ1-5
d_gene: TRBD1
len: 15
CDR3aa: CASSLTGAPGQPQHF
CDR3nt: TGTGCCAGCAGCCTGACAGGGGCTCCCGGCCAGCCCCAGCATTTT

v_gene: TRBV13
abundance: NA
j_gene: TRBJ1-1
d_gene: NA
len: 15
CDR3aa: CASSLVGDPGTEAFF
CDR3nt: TGTGCCAGCAGCTTAGTAGGGGACCCGGGCACTGAAGCTTTCTTT

v_gene: TRBV21-1
abundance: NA
j_gene: TRBJ2-7
d_gene: NA
len: 14
CDR3aa: CASSKLPGTYEQYF
CDR3nt: TGTGCCAGCAGCAAGTTACCAGGGACCTACGAGCAGTACTTC

v_gene: TRBV11-2
abundance: NA
j_gene: TRBJ2-3
d_gene: TRBD2
len: 16
CDR3aa: CASSSRLAGSWDTQYF
CDR3nt: TGTGCCAGCAGCTCAAGACTAGCGGGATCATGGGATACGCAGTATTTT

v_gene: TRBV9
abundance: NA
j_gene: TRBJ2-2
d_gene: NA
len: 14
CDR3aa: CASSVGGGTGELFF
CDR3nt: TGTGCCAGCAGCGTTGGGGGTGGCACCGGGGAGCTGTTTTTT

v_gene: TRBV29-1
abundance: NA
j_gene: TRBJ2-5
d_gene: TRBD2
len: 15
CDR3aa: CSVEAPSGIKGTQYF
CDR3nt: TGCAGCGTTGAGGCGCCTAGCGGGATAAAGGGGACCCAGTACTTC

v_gene: TRBV4-1
abundance: NA
j_gene: TRBJ2-7
d_gene: NA
len: 14
CDR3aa: CASSLSGEVYEQYF
CDR3nt: TGCGCCAGCAGCCTCTCAGGGGAGGTCTACGAGCAGTACTTC

v_gene: TRBV4-1
abundance: once
j_gene: TRBJ1-5
d_gene: TRBD1
len: 19
CDR3aa: CASSQDIRTGGRGNQPQHF
CDR3nt: TGCGCCAGCAGCCAAGATATAAGGACAGGGGGCAGGGGCAATCAGCCCCAGCATTTT

v_gene: TRBV7-2
abundance: NA
j_gene: TRBJ1-1
d_gene: NA
len: 13
CDR3aa: CASSLEINTEAFF
CDR3nt: TGTGCCAGCAGCTTAGAGATAAACACTGAAGCTTTCTTT

v_gene: TRBV6-5
abundance: NA
j_gene: TRBJ2-5
d_gene: TRBD1
len: 15
CDR3aa: CASSWGTGVQETQYF
CDR3nt: TGTGCCAGCAGTTGGGGGACAGGCGTACAAGAGACCCAGTACTTC

v_gene: TRBV5-1
abundance: NA
j_gene: TRBJ2-7
d_gene: TRBD1
len: 14
CDR3aa: CASSPDRASLEQYF
CDR3nt: TGCGCCAGCAGCCCGGACAGGGCGTCCCTCGAGCAGTACTTC

v_gene: TRBV5-6
abundance: NA
j_gene: TRBJ2-7
d_gene: NA
len: 13
CDR3aa: CASTSAGHYEQYF
CDR3nt: TGTGCCAGCACATCCGCGGGACACTACGAGCAGTACTTC

v_gene: TRBV15
abundance: NA
j_gene: TRBJ1-2
d_gene: TRBD1
len: 14
CDR3aa: CATSRPGQGASYTF
CDR3nt: TGTGCCACCAGCAGACCGGGACAGGGGGCGTCTTACACCTTC

v_gene: TRBV5-1
abundance: NA
j_gene: TRBJ1-1
d_gene: TRBD1
len: 17
CDR3aa: CASSNRDRELLDTEAFF
CDR3nt: TGCGCCAGCAGCAACCGGGACAGGGAACTTCTGGACACTGAAGCTTTCTTT

v_gene: TRBV7-9
abundance: NA
j_gene: TRBJ1-1
d_gene: NA
len: 13
CDR3aa: CASSPNADTEAFF
CDR3nt: TGTGCCAGCAGCCCCAACGCGGACACTGAAGCTTTCTTT

v_gene: TRBV10-2
abundance: NA
j_gene: TRBJ1-1
d_gene: NA
len: 16
CDR3aa: CASSERSGRGNTEAFF
CDR3nt: TGCGCCAGCAGTGAAAGATCTGGGCGGGGGAACACTGAAGCTTTCTTT

v_gene: TRBV10-2
abundance: once
j_gene: TRBJ1-1
d_gene: NA
len: 13
CDR3aa: CASSGSLRTEAFF
CDR3nt: TGCGCCAGCAGTGGCAGCCTGAGGACTGAAGCTTTCTTT

v_gene: TRBV18
abundance: NA
j_gene: TRBJ2-3
d_gene: NA
len: 12
CDR3aa: CASSPTSDTQYF
CDR3nt: TGTGCCAGCTCACCCACCTCAGATACGCAGTATTTT

v_gene: TRBV27
abundance: NA
j_gene: TRBJ2-7
d_gene: TRBD1
len: 16
CDR3aa: CASSLAPGQGVDEQYF
CDR3nt: TGTGCCAGCAGTTTGGCACCGGGACAGGGGGTTGACGAGCAGTACTTC

v_gene: TRBV9
abundance: NA
j_gene: TRBJ2-5
d_gene: NA
len: 13
CDR3aa: CASSKGLQETQYF
CDR3nt: TGTGCCAGCAGCAAGGGACTCCAAGAGACCCAGTACTTC

v_gene: TRBV11-3
abundance: NA
j_gene: TRBJ2-1
d_gene: NA
len: 15
CDR3aa: CASSLDFGVGDEQFF
CDR3nt: TGTGCCAGCAGCTTAGATTTCGGGGTTGGGGATGAGCAGTTCTTC

v_gene: TRBV27
abundance: NA
j_gene: TRBJ2-7
d_gene: NA
len: 14
CDR3aa: CASSLLASGYEQYF
CDR3nt: TGTGCCAGCAGTTTACTAGCTAGTGGGTACGAGCAGTACTTC

v_gene: TRBV7-2
abundance: NA
j_gene: TRBJ2-7
d_gene: NA
len: 13
CDR3aa: CASSLSAGYEQYF
CDR3nt: TGTGCCAGCAGCTTATCTGCCGGCTACGAGCAGTACTTC

v_gene: TRBV7-2
abundance: NA
j_gene: TRBJ2-1
d_gene: NA
len: 14
CDR3aa: CASSLGWGPDEQFF
CDR3nt: TGTGCCAGCAGCTTAGGGTGGGGGCCGGATGAGCAGTTCTTC

v_gene: TRBV5-1
abundance: NA
j_gene: TRBJ2-5
d_gene: NA
len: 14
CDR3aa: CASSFGGFQETQYF
CDR3nt: TGCGCCAGCAGCTTCGGTGGGTTCCAAGAGACCCAGTACTTC

v_gene: TRBV5-6
abundance: NA
j_gene: TRBJ1-2
d_gene: TRBD1
len: 15
CDR3aa: CASSSPGGGSYGYTF
CDR3nt: TGTGCCAGCAGCTCGCCGGGAGGGGGCTCCTATGGCTACACCTTC

v_gene: TRBV11-2
abundance: NA
j_gene: TRBJ2-7
d_gene: NA
len: 15
CDR3aa: CASSFSGGGSYEQYF
CDR3nt: TGTGCCAGCAGCTTTAGCGGTGGGGGTTCCTACGAGCAGTACTTC

v_gene: TRBV4-2
abundance: NA
j_gene: TRBJ1-1
d_gene: NA
len: 14
CDR3aa: CASSQEFGGAEAFF
CDR3nt: TGTGCCAGCAGCCAAGAATTTGGCGGGGCTGAAGCTTTCTTT

v_gene: TRBV6-1
abundance: NA
j_gene: TRBJ1-6
d_gene: TRBD1
len: 20
CDR3aa: CASSDGDFDRTGRFNSPLHF
CDR3nt: TGTGCCAGCAGTGACGGGGATTTCGACCGGACAGGAAGATTTAATTCACCCCTCCACTTT

v_gene: TRBV6-1
abundance: NA
j_gene: TRBJ1-1
d_gene: TRBD1
len: 14
CDR3aa: CASTLRGVLTEAFF
CDR3nt: TGTGCCAGCACCCTCAGGGGGGTTTTAACTGAAGCTTTCTTT

v_gene: TRBV30
abundance: NA
j_gene: TRBJ1-5
d_gene: NA
len: 14
CDR3aa: CACSLGQGNQPQHF
CDR3nt: TGTGCCTGTTCTCTAGGCCAGGGGAATCAGCCCCAGCATTTT

v_gene: TRBV5-4
abundance: NA
j_gene: TRBJ2-2
d_gene: NA
len: 15
CDR3aa: CASSQWQSNTGELFF
CDR3nt: TGTGCCAGCAGCCAGTGGCAGTCGAACACCGGGGAGCTGTTTTTT

v_gene: TRBV7-9
abundance: once
j_gene: TRBJ2-7
d_gene: TRBD2
len: 16
CDR3aa: CASSLEGGLAVYEQYF
CDR3nt: TGTGCCAGCAGCTTAGAGGGTGGACTAGCGGTCTACGAGCAGTACTTC

v_gene: TRBV30
abundance: NA
j_gene: TRBJ2-1
d_gene: NA
len: 20
CDR3aa: CAWAASVWGGGGGSFVEQFF
CDR3nt: TGTGCCTGGGCCGCGAGTGTGTGGGGGGGCGGAGGAGGGTCCTTTGTCGAGCAGTTCTTC

v_gene: TRBV7-6
abundance: NA
j_gene: TRBJ1-1
d_gene: NA
len: 13
CDR3aa: CASSSGVYTEAFF
CDR3nt: TGTGCCAGCAGCTCAGGGGTCTACACTGAAGCTTTCTTT

v_gene: TRBV5-1
abundance: once
j_gene: TRBJ1-1
d_gene: NA
len: 14
CDR3aa: CASALSGVGTEAFF
CDR3nt: TGCGCCAGCGCCCTATCCGGGGTGGGCACTGAAGCTTTCTTT

v_gene: TRBV2
abundance: NA
j_gene: TRBJ2-7
d_gene: NA
len: 13
CDR3aa: CASGTDYTYEQYF
CDR3nt: TGTGCCAGTGGGACTGATTATACCTACGAGCAGTACTTC

v_gene: TRBV6-5
abundance: NA
j_gene: TRBJ1-2
d_gene: NA
len: 12
CDR3aa: CASSPGGYGYTF
CDR3nt: TGTGCCAGCAGTCCCGGAGGCTATGGCTACACCTTC

v_gene: TRBV11-2
abundance: NA
j_gene: TRBJ2-2
d_gene: TRBD2
len: 17
CDR3aa: CASSPYLAGANTGELFF
CDR3nt: TGTGCCAGCAGCCCGTATCTAGCGGGGGCCAACACCGGGGAGCTGTTTTTT

v_gene: TRBV6-6
abundance: NA
j_gene: TRBJ1-5
d_gene: NA
len: 13
CDR3aa: CASKTGYDQPQHF
CDR3nt: TGTGCCAGCAAAACAGGGTACGATCAGCCCCAGCATTTT

v_gene: TRBV6-1
abundance: NA
j_gene: TRBJ2-2
d_gene: NA
len: 12
CDR3aa: CASEEGTGELFF
CDR3nt: TGTGCCAGCGAAGAGGGCACCGGGGAGCTGTTTTTT

v_gene: TRBV7-3
abundance: NA
j_gene: TRBJ2-5
d_gene: NA
len: 13
CDR3aa: CASSPLERETQYF
CDR3nt: TGTGCCAGCAGCCCCCTGGAGAGGGAGACCCAGTACTTC

v_gene: TRBV19
abundance: NA
j_gene: TRBJ2-1
d_gene: NA
len: 13
CDR3aa: CASSPGGGYEQFF
CDR3nt: TGTGCCAGTAGCCCGGGCGGGGGCTATGAGCAGTTCTTC

v_gene: TRBV7-9
abundance: NA
j_gene: TRBJ1-4
d_gene: TRBD1
len: 14
CDR3aa: CASSPSTGVQKLFF
CDR3nt: TGTGCCAGCAGCCCTTCCACAGGGGTACAGAAACTGTTTTTT

v_gene: TRBV10-2
abundance: NA
j_gene: TRBJ2-7
d_gene: NA
len: 15
CDR3aa: CASSESGTKTMKQYF
CDR3nt: TGCGCCAGCAGTGAGAGTGGGACGAAGACTATGAAGCAGTACTTC

v_gene: TRBV2
abundance: NA
j_gene: TRBJ1-5
d_gene: TRBD1
len: 14
CDR3aa: CASSWTGGNQPQHF
CDR3nt: TGTGCCAGCAGTTGGACAGGGGGGAATCAGCCCCAGCATTTT

v_gene: TRBV5-6
abundance: NA
j_gene: TRBJ2-7
d_gene: TRBD1
len: 14
CDR3aa: CASSPPGQGSEQYF
CDR3nt: TGTGCCAGCAGCCCTCCGGGACAGGGCTCCGAGCAGTACTTC